The sequence of this TCR beta chain was determined in a study of blood T cell repertoires in COVID-19. At the level of the study: In each case, the material was cDNA or gDNA derived from T cells, B-cell-depleted T cells, or PBMCs.

The CDR3 has 13 residues. CDR1 and CDR2 from the germline V gene are MNHEY and SMNVEV (reference sequence). V gave up 4 bases and J gave up 13 bases, with 17 bases separating them. Profiling relied on immunoSEQ multiplex PCR, and the TCRdb table lists in-frame clones only, not all of them. The repertoire consists of about 200,000 clones, with around 86% occurring once and the leading ten covering 5.6%. This chain connects TRBV27 to TRBJ2-1; D gene unclear. The sample was PBMCs or T cells enriched from blood (not recorded which). This TCR was sampled from a man aged 35 to 55 with acute COVID-19. CDR3 sequence reads: CASSSYRLPFQFF. CDR3 nucleotide sequence: TGTGCCAGCAGTTCCTACAGATTACCGTTCCAGTTCTTC.